These T cell receptor beta chains were read from a single sample in a study of cytomegalovirus exposure and HLA in healthy donors. Assay used: immunoSEQ multiplex PCR; TCRdb lists only in-frame clones, some missing. The data contain 150,000 to 200,000 clones, 80% to 85% of them singletons. Sequenced: PBMCs. The receptors were gathered from a man between 18 and 35 years old in good health and CMV-seronegative. Both conserved end residues are part of each CDR3. The D gene is left open where the match is weak. Some rows have no size entry. The others give once, few or many, or a class for an expanded clone.

clone_size j_call d_call v_call cdr3_nt cdr3_aa
. TRBJ2-3 TRBD2 TRBV18 TGTGCCAGCTCACCCCCGGCGGGGACTAGCGGCACAGATACGCAGTATTTT CASSPPAGTSGTDTQYF
. TRBJ1-4 . TRBV6-5 TGTGCCAGCACTGTTACAAGGGAGGAAAAACTGTTTTTT CASTVTREEKLFF
. TRBJ1-1 . TRBV7-9 TGTGCCAGCAGCTCTAAGACTGAAGCTTTCTTT CASSSKTEAFF
. TRBJ2-3 . TRBV9 TGTGCCAGCAGCGTGGGAGACACGAACACAGATACGCAGTATTTT CASSVGDTNTDTQYF
. TRBJ2-2 . TRBV7-9 TGTTCCAGCAGCCCCCCCCGGGGGTCGAACACCGGGGAGCTGTTTTTT CSSSPPRGSNTGELFF
. TRBJ1-2 TRBD1 TRBV4-1 TGCGCCAGCAGCCAATTGAGGGGGAGACAGGGGCAGGGCTACACCTTC CASSQLRGRQGQGYTF
. TRBJ2-4 . TRBV19 TGTGCCAGTAGTATAAGCCGAAAAGCCAAAAACATTCAGTACTTC CASSISRKAKNIQYF
few TRBJ2-2 TRBD1 TRBV6-6 TGTGCCAGCAGTTTCCCGAGGGGGCAGAGTGAGCTGTTTTTT CASSFPRGQSELFF
. TRBJ2-1 . TRBV7-9 TGTGCCAGCAGCCTCTTTAGCCAGAGCTCCTACAATGAGCAGTTCTTC CASSLFSQSSYNEQFF
. TRBJ1-5 . TRBV7-9 TGTGCCAGCAGCCGAGATAGCAATCAGCCCCAGCATTTT CASSRDSNQPQHF
. TRBJ1-2 TRBD1 TRBV14 TGTGCCAGCAGCCAACTACAGGGGGCGGTTTGTGACTATGGCTACACCTTC CASSQLQGAVCDYGYTF
. TRBJ2-7 . TRBV30 TGTGCCTGGAGCAAACAGGGGGGGAACGAGCAGTACTTC CAWSKQGGNEQYF
. TRBJ1-4 . TRBV27 TGTGCCAGCAGTTTACGGCGGGATGAAAAACTGTTTTTT CASSLRRDEKLFF
. TRBJ2-7 . TRBV7-2 TGTGCCAGCAGCTTAGAATCCCAGCGCTTCTACGAGCAGTACTTC CASSLESQRFYEQYF
. TRBJ2-1 TRBD1 TRBV5-4 TGTGCCAGCAGCTTGGGAGGGACAGGGTATGACAATGAGCAGTTCTTC CASSLGGTGYDNEQFF
. TRBJ1-5 . TRBV18 TGTGCCAGCTCACCCCTCGCGTCCGGCAGGGCAGGGCCTGGTCAGCCCCAGCATTTT CASSPLASGRAGPGQPQHF
once TRBJ2-1 TRBD2 TRBV2 TGTGCCATTCAAGCGGGAGGGCGGTATGAGCAGTTCTTC CAIQAGGRYEQFF
. TRBJ1-2 TRBD1 TRBV5-1 TGCGCCAGCAGCAGACGACAGGGGGCGTACTATGGCTACACCTTC CASSRRQGAYYGYTF
once TRBJ2-2 . TRBV2 TGTGCCAGCAGTGAAGGGTTTGGCGGGGGCCATAACACCGGGGAGCTGTTTTTT CASSEGFGGGHNTGELFF
. TRBJ2-7 . TRBV28 TGTGCCAGCAGTATCGGGCGGTGGAGGGGCTCCTACGAGCAGTACTTC CASSIGRWRGSYEQYF
few TRBJ2-3 TRBD2 TRBV5-6 TGTGCCAGCAGCCTCACTAGCGGGGGGCGGTCGGATACGCAGTATTTT CASSLTSGGRSDTQYF
. TRBJ1-5 . TRBV18 TGTGCCAGCTCACCAGGGGGGGTTCAGCCCCAGCATTTT CASSPGGVQPQHF
once TRBJ1-5 TRBD1 TRBV2 TGTGCCAGCAGTGAGACGGACAGGGTTTTGCAGCCCCAGCATTTT CASSETDRVLQPQHF
. TRBJ1-4 . TRBV7-9 TGTGCCAGCAGCTTAGGGGCTGCTGAAAAACTGTTTTTT CASSLGAAEKLFF
. TRBJ1-2 . TRBV28 TGTGCCAGCAGTTCCCAGACATCTAACTATGGCTACACCTTC CASSSQTSNYGYTF
. TRBJ2-1 TRBD2 TRBV11-1 TGTGCCAGCAGCTTGCGGACTAGCCCCAGCTCCTACAATGAGCAGTTCTTC CASSLRTSPSSYNEQFF
few TRBJ2-7 . TRBV7-9 TGTGCCAGCAGCTTAGGGGGGGAATACGAGCAGTACTTC CASSLGGEYEQYF